This TCR beta chain was retrieved from a study of cytomegalovirus exposure and HLA in healthy donors. Findings and limits, study-wide: Association of 17,000 or so TCR beta sequences with HLA alleles was found at 0.05 false discovery rate in a later analysis. Later on, an analysis found that several of the most significant clusters appeared to be linked to common viral pathogens, which included parvovirus B19.

It was with 60 Vbeta and 13 Jbeta primers that the PCR ran. The data were produced by immunoSEQ multiplex PCR, yet TCRdb's version contains in-frame clones alone and is incomplete. The sample carries 110,000 to 150,000 clones, around four fifths recorded once. Likely unrecorded immune exposures existed in these nominally healthy donors. Trimming removed 2 bases from V and 2 bases from J; junction bases left unmatched: 2. The CDR3 loop spans 15 amino acids. CDR1 MNHNY and CDR2 SVGAGI come from the germline V gene (reference sequence). The sample holds a few counts of this clone. Its antigen is undetermined.

The sequenced sample was PBMCs. The source of this sequence is a woman in her 40s in good health and CMV-seronegative. The chain joins TRBV6-6 to TRBJ2-1, with 8 bases matching TRBD2. CDR3 bases: TGTGCCAGCAGTTACATGACTAGCGCCTACAATGAGCAGTTCTTC. As protein: CASSYMTSAYNEQFF.